The clone carrying this TCR beta chain was counted only a few times. Its antigen is not identified. TCRdb fed the reads into MiXCR, producing one record per CDR3 protein. The sample lists under 300,000 distinct CDR3 sequences; roughly 12% were seen once. The data were obtained in a study of T cell repertoires in cytomegalovirus infection. In the study overall: Matching HLA type and CMV infection were both indicated by public TCR beta signatures.

The V and J ends lost 1 base and 7 bases, in that order; junction bases with no gene match: 5. Germline assignment: CDR1 DFQATT and CDR2 SNEGSKA (reference sequence). This CDR3 is built from 14 residues. Overall study findings and caveats: HLA-C-restricted, CMV-specific TCR beta clonotypes were dominant ex vivo. Cumulative frequency of public TCR beta families picked out carriers of CMV plus the relevant HLA.

The chain links TRBV20-1 to TRBJ1-5, with TRBD1 identical over 9 bases. The sequence derives from a human donor in good health (CMV status not recorded). Some clones in this sample may be carry-over from other donors' samples. The specimen sequenced was PBMCs. The CDR3 reads CSARVGQGRQPQHF. In DNA, the CDR3 is TGCAGTGCTAGAGTGGGACAGGGCCGGCAGCCCCAGCATTTT.